The 28 T cell receptor beta chains below come from one sample, sequenced in a study of OX40 agonist ivuxolimab in advanced cancers. Libraries came from the immunoSEQ multiplex PCR assay. Held by TCRdb, this immuneACCESS table contains in-frame sequences only and omits some clones. Under half of the omission traces to an unresolved V gene where checked; the cause of the rest is unknown. Recorded for this sample are approximately 82,000 clones; just over 85% of them occurred a single time. About 4% of the sample is taken by the ten largest. This specimen consisted of CD4+ or CD8+ T cells sorted from blood, obtained in a trial of the OX40 agonist ivuxolimab. These TCRs come from an adult with an advanced solid tumor such as melanoma, head and neck, liver or kidney cancer.

This chain joins TRBV29-1 and TRBJ1-4; 8 positions match TRBD1. CDR1 SQVTM and CDR2 ANQGSEA come from the germline V gene. The CDR3 has 14 amino acids. The junction had 12 bases not matched to a gene; V was cut back by 7 bases and J by 8 bases. The CDR3 coding sequence is TGCAGCGCGCTCACGGACAGGGTCGAGGAAAAACTGTTTTTT. Protein sequence: CSALTDRVEEKLFF.

The chain uses TRBV2 and TRBJ2-5, with 14 bases fitting TRBD2. This CDR3 contains 15 residues. The V gene end was trimmed by 5 bases and the J gene end by 5 bases; junction bases not matched to a gene: 4. CDR1 is SNHLY, CDR2 FYNNEI, per germline. This CDR3 reads CASSPRLAGGETQYF. CDR3 coding DNA: TGTGCCAGCAGTCCAAGACTAGCGGGAGGGGAGACCCAGTACTTC.

The rearrangement joins TRBV2 to TRBJ2-5; 7 nucleotides line up with TRBD1. The CDR3 sequence is 13 residues long. Germline V lookup: CDR1 SNHLY, CDR2 FYNNEI. Trimming at V came to 3 bases and at J to 9 bases, leaving 7 bases not matched to a gene. For the CDR3, the DNA is TGTGCCAGCAGTGACAGGGGGATTGCGGCCCAGTACTTC. Protein sequence: CASSDRGIAAQYF.

The chain joins TRBV19 to TRBJ1-3; D is ambiguous. Germline V gene lookup returns CDR1 LNHDA and CDR2 SQIVND (reference sequence). Trimming pared 5 bases from V and 4 bases from J, leaving 9 bases between. There are 13 residues in the CDR3. The CDR3: CASSESSGNTIYF. The CDR3 bases are TGTGCCAGTAGTGAAAGTTCGGGAAACACCATATATTTT.

The CDR3 coding sequence is TGTGCCAGTAGTATACCGCTGGGGGGAGGGCAGCCCCAGCATTTT. Protein sequence: CASSIPLGGGQPQHF. V gene TRBV19 combines with J gene TRBJ1-5, with D perhaps TRBD1 (5 bases). The V gene lost 2 bases and the J gene lost 7 bases, with 15 bases spanning the gap. The CDR3 is 15 residues long. CDR1 and CDR2 from the germline V gene are LNHDA and SQIVND (reference sequence).

The V call is TRBV18, the J call TRBJ2-3; 15 bases are shared with TRBD2. After removal of 5 bases from V and 4 bases from J, the junction contained 7 bases not matched to a gene. This CDR3 is 17 amino acids long. Germline values: CDR1 KGHSH, CDR2 LQKENI. The CDR3 coding sequence is TGTGCCAGCTCATCGGGACTAGCGGGAGGAGGTGCAGATACGCAGTATTTT. This translates into CASSSGLAGGGADTQYF.

The chain uses TRBV28 and TRBJ1-4; 7 bases match TRBD1. The CDR3 extends over 14 amino acids. V dropped 6 bases and J dropped 7; count of bases not matched to a gene: 8. CDR1 and CDR2 from the germline V gene are MDHEN and SYDVKM. The CDR3, as DNA: TGTGCCAGCAGCCAGCAGGGGGGAGGTGAAAAACTGTTTTTT. Protein product: CASSQQGGGEKLFF.

The chain has TRBV18 and TRBJ1-2, with a tentative D call TRBD1 (5 bases). V was pared by 3 bases and J by 5 bases, with 16 bases between. The germline V gene encodes CDR1 KGHSH and CDR2 LQKENI. This CDR3 has 15 amino acids. The CDR3: CASSPVEGEGYGYTF. In DNA form, the CDR3 reads TGTGCCAGCTCACCGGTGGAAGGGGAAGGGTATGGCTACACCTTC.

The chain links TRBV18 to TRBJ2-1; tentative D call: TRBD1 (5 bases). The CDR3 runs 15 residues. With 2 bases removed from V and 5 bases from J, the gap between germline ends came to 13 bases. The germline V gene encodes CDR1 KGHSH and CDR2 LQKENI. CDR3 bases: TGTGCCAGCTCACCAAGTCAGGGATGGGACAATGAGCAGTTCTTC. It codes for CASSPSQGWDNEQFF.

Concerning this clone itself: The sample carries other DNA sequences with the same CDR3. The V call is TRBV7-2, the J call TRBJ1-2; 9 bases are shared with TRBD1. V shed 5 bases, J shed 7 bases, and the junction held 5 bases outside the gene matches. Germline CDR1 is SGHTA and CDR2 is FQGNSA. This CDR3 region has 13 residues. The CDR3 DNA is TGTGCCAGCAGCCGGGACAGGGTATCTGGCTACACCTTC. The encoded protein is CASSRDRVSGYTF.

The chain has TRBV2 and TRBJ2-5; TRBD1 aligns across 7 bases. Trimming cost V 7 bases and J 4 bases; bases outside gene matches: 6. Germline CDR1 and CDR2: SNHLY and FYNNEI. This CDR3 has 13 amino acids. CDR3 residues: CASIEGGRETQYF. Written as DNA, the CDR3 is TGTGCCAGCATAGAAGGGGGCAGAGAGACCCAGTACTTC. Using reference TRBV2 and TRBJ2-5 for the parts outside the CDR3, the full variable domain is EPEVTQTPSHQVTQMGQEVILRCVPISNHLYFYWYRQILGQKVEFLVSFYNNEISEKSEIFDDQFSVERPDGSNFTLKIRSTKLEDSAMYFCASIEGGRETQYFGPGTRLLVL.

The gene calls are TRBV14 and TRBJ1-2; D possibly corresponds to TRBD1 (5 bases). Germline V CDR1 and CDR2: SGHDN, FVKESK. The CDR3 consists of 14 residues. Deletions cut 4 bases from V and 3 bases from J, with 12 bases between. CDR3 bases: TGTGCCAGCAGCCGGGGGGACGTCCACTATGGCTACACCTTC. Translation gives CASSRGDVHYGYTF.

The J gene is TRBJ2-5, the V gene TRBV5-4; TRBD1 agrees at 8 bases. Germline V lookup: CDR1 SGHNT, CDR2 YYREEE (reference sequence). The CDR3 length is 14 residues. Unmatched junction bases numbered 6, after V lost 3 bases and J lost 5 bases. The CDR3 sequence is CASSSQGARETQYF. In DNA, the CDR3 is TGTGCCAGCAGCTCCCAGGGGGCGCGGGAGACCCAGTACTTC.

The chain recombines TRBV4-2 with TRBJ2-1; D is unresolved. V was cut by 1 base and J by 1 base, with 11 bases left in between. Per the germline V gene, CDR1 is LGHNA and CDR2 is YNFKEQ. The CDR3 has 16 amino acids. CDR3 region: CASSQATVGSYNEQFF. The CDR3 DNA reads TGTGCCAGCAGCCAAGCTACAGTTGGATCCTACAATGAGCAGTTCTTC.

The chain is built from TRBV27 and TRBJ1-2; the D gene is possibly TRBD1 (6 bases). This CDR3 is built from 14 residues. The V end lost 5 bases, the J end lost 7 bases, and 17 bases lay between the germline ends. Germline V gene lookup returns CDR1 MNHEY and CDR2 SMNVEV (reference sequence). The DNA for the CDR3 is TGTGCCAGCAGTGGAATCAGGGGCCTTTCTGGCTACACCTTC. Protein sequence: CASSGIRGLSGYTF.

The chain links TRBV28 to TRBJ2-1; 10 positions match TRBD2. V trimming: 2 bases; J trimming: 3 bases; junction bases outside the gene matches: 13. CDR1 is MDHEN, CDR2 SYDVKM, per germline. The CDR3 loop spans 19 amino acids. CDR3 protein: CASSLRVGIAGGNYNEQFF. The CDR3 nucleotides read TGTGCCAGCAGTTTACGTGTCGGCATAGCGGGAGGAAACTACAATGAGCAGTTCTTC.

CDR3 bases: TGTGCCAGCAGCGTAGCCACTACCGCCAATGAGCAGTTCTTC. It encodes CASSVATTANEQFF. The chain has TRBV9 and TRBJ2-1; no reliable D call. The CDR3 is 14 residues long. The germline V gene encodes CDR1 SGDLS and CDR2 YYNGEE. The V end was cut by 0 bases, the J end by 6 bases, with 10 bases between.

This clone was counted a single time. J is TRBJ1-1 and V is TRBV15, with 8 positions matching TRBD1. The J segment lost 3 bases and the V segment lost 1 base, leaving 10 bases of the junction unmatched. This CDR3 is 17 amino acids long. Germline CDR1 and CDR2: LNHNV and YYDKDF (reference sequence). The chain's CDR3 is CATSRGGQGAWDTEAFF. The CDR3 DNA is TGTGCCACCAGCAGAGGAGGCCAGGGGGCGTGGGACACTGAAGCTTTCTTT.

The V gene is TRBV10-3, the J gene TRBJ2-2; 7 bases agree with TRBD1. The CDR3 loop spans 15 amino acids. Germline CDR1 and CDR2: ENHRY and SYGVKD. The ends lost 1 base at V and 3 bases at J; junction bases unmatched: 2. The chain's CDR3 is CAISEFTGDTGELFF. The CDR3 DNA reads as TGTGCCATCAGTGAGTTTACAGGGGACACCGGGGAGCTGTTTTTT.

A single count supports this clone. The genes are TRBV5-1 and TRBJ1-5; 7 positions agree with TRBD1. Germline values: CDR1 SGHRS, CDR2 YFSETQ. The CDR3 contains 15 residues. V lost 0 bases and J lost 4; bases outside the gene matches: 4. CDR3 DNA: TGCGCCAGCAGCTTGGAGGGACAGCTAAATCAGCCCCAGCATTTT. Its protein is CASSLEGQLNQPQHF.

This chain joins TRBV9 and TRBJ1-1; a possible D gene is TRBD1 (6 bases). The CDR3 is 13 amino acids. In germline, CDR1 is SGDLS, CDR2 YYNGEE. Trimming shortened V by 6 bases and J by 4 bases, and 13 bases separated the two germline ends. CDR3 sequence (DNA): TGTGCCAGCAACAAACAGGGAGGCACTGAAGCTTTCTTT. It translates to CASNKQGGTEAFF.

The rearrangement uses TRBV5-6 and TRBJ2-2, with 7 bases matching TRBD2. This CDR3 is 16 amino acids long. The germline V gene has CDR1 SGHDT and CDR2 YYEEEE. The V and J ends lost 0 bases and 3 bases, in that order; junction bases with no gene match: 5. The CDR3 DNA follows: TGTGCCAGCAGCTTGGGGATGGCGGGAGACACCGGGGAGCTGTTTTTT. Amino acids: CASSLGMAGDTGELFF.

The rearrangement joins TRBV30 to TRBJ2-1; the match to TRBD2 covers 7 bases. CDR3 length: 13 residues. The V segment lost 4 bases and the J segment 8 bases; nucleotides outside the gene matches: 8. The V gene's germline CDR1 is GTSNPN and CDR2 SVGIG (reference sequence). The CDR3: CAWTPREAYEQFF. The CDR3 coding sequence is TGTGCCTGGACTCCCCGGGAGGCGTATGAGCAGTTCTTC.

About this clone itself: An end of the junction differs from the germline gene, which may be a read error. The rearrangement uses TRBV7-7 and TRBJ2-5; D perhaps matches TRBD1 (5 bases). Germline-derived CDR1 and CDR2 are SSHAT and FNYEAQ (reference sequence). This CDR3 contains 13 residues. The CDR3 here is CASSQDRQETQYF. The DNA of the CDR3 is TGTGCTAGCAGCCAAGACAGACAAGAGACCCAGTACTTC.

This clone has a single count. The V call is TRBV2, the J call TRBJ2-1; no clear D. The CDR3 is made up of 13 amino acids. The ends were cut back, 4 bases at V and 4 bases at J, with 8 bases in the middle. CDR1 is SNHLY and CDR2 is FYNNEI in the germline V gene. The CDR3: CASSGVGYNEQFF. The CDR3 nucleotides read TGTGCCAGCAGTGGGGTGGGTTACAATGAGCAGTTCTTC.

The rearrangement joins TRBV5-1 to TRBJ1-1, with D tentatively TRBD1 (5 bases). CDR3 size: 14 residues. Trimming left V 4 bases short and J 1 base short, with 11 bases between. CDR1 and CDR2 (germline): SGHRS, YFSETQ. The CDR3: CASSPGGPNTEAFF. The CDR3 bases are TGCGCCAGCAGCCCCGGGGGACCGAACACTGAAGCTTTCTTT.

The rearrangement links TRBV10-1 to TRBJ1-2, with 9 bases that match TRBD1. V lost 3 bases to trimming and J lost 8 bases; unmatched junction nucleotides: 7. The CDR3 runs to 14 residues. The germline gives CDR1 WNHNN, CDR2 SYGVQD (reference sequence). The CDR3 reads CASSDGQGKGGYTF. Here the CDR3 DNA reads TGCGCCAGCAGTGACGGACAGGGGAAAGGGGGCTACACCTTC.

This chain joins TRBV15 and TRBJ2-7; D perhaps matches TRBD2 (6 bases). CDR3 size: 16 residues. The ends were cut back, 0 bases at V and 2 bases at J, with 14 bases in the middle. From germline, CDR1 is LNHNV and CDR2 YYDKDF (reference sequence). CDR3 DNA: TGTGCCACCAGCAGAGATCCCGGGAGTGGCGCCTACGAGCAGTACTTC. Translated: CATSRDPGSGAYEQYF.